This T cell receptor (beta chain) was found in a study of blood T cells in healthy people across ages. With a J-beta primer mix and a sample-barcoded 5' primer, a second PCR ran about 7 to 11 cycles. TCRdb re-analysed the 5' RACE reads in MiXCR, keeping a single row per CDR3 protein. The table has hundreds of thousands of distinct CDR3 sequences, 58% seen once; the top ten hold 20% to 25%. The count of this clonotype is one. The CDR3 length is 14 residues. CDR1 GTSNPN and CDR2 SVGIG come from the germline V gene (reference sequence). Trimming pared 3 bases from V and 2 bases from J, leaving 13 bases between.

J is TRBJ1-2 and V is TRBV30, with D hard to call. The TCR originated in a man aged 30 to 39 in good health. The sample taken for sequencing was blood. The CDR3 DNA sequence: TGTGCCTGGAGCGGCGGAGGGTCCAACTATGGCTACACCTTC. This gives the protein CAWSGGGSNYGYTF.